The 2 T cell receptor beta chains presented below share a single source sample, sequenced in a study of CD8 T cells in Susac syndrome. Random hexamers served to reverse transcribe roughly 0.45 to 1 ug RNA. MiXCR, run by TCRdb on the immunoSEQ multiplex PCR reads, gives a single entry per CDR3 protein. The sample yields some 140,000 distinct CDR3 sequences, approximately 95% seen once. Material for sequencing was CD8+ T cells from PBMCs. The source of these receptors is a human donor with Susac syndrome.

V gene TRBV25-1 combines with J gene TRBJ2-7, with D perhaps matching TRBD2 (5 bases). From germline, CDR1 is MGHDK and CDR2 SYGVNS. CDR3 length: 11 amino acids. Trimming stripped 7 bases from V and 6 bases from J, with 10 bases between. Here the CDR3 reads CASNSATEQYF. The CDR3 region has the DNA TGTGCCAGCAATAGCGCTACCGAGCAGTACTTC.

This chain links TRBV30 with TRBJ2-7; D uncertain. V was clipped by 2 bases and J by 4 bases, with 6 bases between them. The CDR3 length is 11 residues. Germline-derived CDR1 and CDR2 are GTSNPN and SVGIG (reference sequence). The CDR3 protein is CAWSLSYEQYF. The CDR3 DNA is TGTGCCTGGAGTCTGAGTTACGAGCAGTACTTC.